The text below deals with one TCR beta chain. Seattle enrolled patients during active infection and tracked them longitudinally. Per the original data handling: How many nucleated cells were present was estimated from reference gene primer amplification. Sequencing was performed with immunoSEQ multiplex PCR; in TCRdb, only in-frame clones are kept and a portion is missing. The V and J calls and clone size come from that table; D and trimming were worked out from the DNA. The sample holds roughly 260,000 clones, about 90% seen once. The data were taken from a study of blood T cell repertoires in COVID-19. Study summary: COVID-19 samples, acute and convalescent, were from the United States, Italy and Spain. Nucleic acid was either cDNA or gDNA, and it came from T cells, B-cell-depleted T cells, or PBMCs.

The source material was peripheral blood. The source is a woman younger than 45 with COVID-19, enrolled during active disease.

The CDR3 spells CASSSGTSGYEQYF. The DNA of the CDR3 is TGTGCCAGCAGTTCCGGGACTAGCGGCTACGAGCAGTACTTC. The chain has TRBV28 and TRBJ2-7, with 11 positions matching TRBD2. Germline values: CDR1 MDHEN, CDR2 SYDVKM. J lost 3 bases, V lost 4 bases, and 2 bases had no gene match. The CDR3 spans 14 residues.